The rows below give T cell receptor beta chains drawn from one sample of a study of shared clonotypes between healthy human individuals. Profiling relied on immunoSEQ multiplex PCR, and the TCRdb table lists in-frame clones only, not all of them. The sample lists hundreds of thousands of clones, over 60% occurring once. The sample taken for sequencing was PBMCs. Source of these receptors: a woman aged 40 to 50 in good health. Some clones in this sample may be carry-over from other donors' samples. Each CDR3 is given without its conserved first and last residue. The order of the fields is V gene, J gene, CDR3 protein.

TRBV10-3,TRBJ1-2,AISEGQSYGYT
TRBV2,TRBJ2-2,ASSVLAGVTGELF
TRBV29-1,TRBJ1-1,SVGKAGGTEAF
TRBV28,TRBJ2-7,ASSLPGSSINEQY
TRBV30,TRBJ2-7,AWSATSGILLGTRYEQY
TRBV5-1,TRBJ2-2,ASSLGVDGELF
TRBV30,TRBJ2-1,ASRDRTYNEQF
TRBV28,TRBJ1-5,ASRQGGDQPQH
TRBV29-1,TRBJ2-7,SVEVQTSGRSPQY
TRBV4-2,TRBJ1-4,ASSQDPWVEKLF
TRBV18,TRBJ2-5,ASSPGTSQETQY
TRBV27,TRBJ2-1,ASRVGLAYNEQF
TRBV10-3,TRBJ2-7,AISVDRGYEQY
TRBV9,TRBJ2-3,ASSGEVGTDTQY
TRBV28,TRBJ2-7,ASSFPGRGTYEQY
TRBV2,TRBJ1-3,ASSERSEAGNTIY
TRBV6-5,TRBJ2-7,ASSYSPDRAYEQY
TRBV18,TRBJ1-1,ASSYGQGRTEAF
TRBV30,TRBJ2-1,AFKVGTSYNEQF
TRBV7-6,TRBJ2-7,ASSLARDGYEQY
TRBV30,TRBJ2-1,AWSKGKVSGRALRYNEQF
TRBV6-1,TRBJ2-3,ASSVASGRYTDTQY
TRBV10-3,TRBJ2-1,AISEGVAGNNEQF
TRBV28,TRBJ1-1,ASSPPGAGSYTEAF
TRBV5-1,TRBJ2-2,ASSLDGSTFELF
TRBV18,TRBJ2-7,ASSPQGVEQY
TRBV2,TRBJ2-7,ASSVQGASYEQY
TRBV28,TRBJ2-1,ASSQKVFLAGAYNEQF
TRBV5-6,TRBJ2-5,ASSGGLAGGPNGETQY
TRBV7-8,TRBJ2-7,ASSLRDRGLAYEQY
TRBV6-1,TRBJ1-4,ASSRGQGGEKLF
TRBV4-3,TRBJ2-1,ASSQAGLAGGVQF
TRBV28,TRBJ2-1,ASRPGGGTYNEQF
TRBV27,TRBJ2-7,ASSAPGTGYEQY
TRBV5-1,TRBJ1-1,ASSLTAANTEAF
TRBV28,TRBJ2-7,ASTKEGRGSYEQY
TRBV20-1,TRBJ2-1,SARDRDRQF
TRBV28,TRBJ1-1,ASSLGGDSLEAF
TRBV18,TRBJ1-5,ASSPPGDRSVQPQH
TRBV7-3,TRBJ2-2,ASSDVLAGAGELF
TRBV4-2,TRBJ2-5,ASSQAVAGASGRGETQY
TRBV18,TRBJ2-3,ASSPREGATDTQY
TRBV5-6,TRBJ2-3,ASSLFGTSDSTDTQY
TRBV6-6,TRBJ1-4,ASSYLQTGNEKLF
TRBV9,TRBJ2-2,ASRGLADTGELF
TRBV7-2,TRBJ1-3,ASSLTGVRSGNTIY
TRBV7-2,TRBJ1-1,ASSYSPNTEAF
TRBV6-4,TRBJ1-2,ANHFPGTYGYT
TRBV20-1,TRBJ2-5,SAIRVETQY
TRBV14,TRBJ1-2,ASSLLQGADYGYT
TRBV19,TRBJ1-2,ASSGQGGYGYT
TRBV13,TRBJ2-2,ASSATRRGELF